This T cell receptor (beta chain) was identified in a study of neurological immune-mediated disorders. The cDNA came from 5'RACE, which used 10-nucleotide random UMIs. From 15-18 subjects, every sequencing run obtained over 170 million TCR-beta sequences. TCRdb called the 5' RACE reads again in MiXCR, with one record for every CDR3 protein. This table has roughly 74,000 distinct CDR3 sequences, roughly 5.5% appearing once. Findings and limits, study-wide: The greatest TCR clonal expansion occurred in HTLV-1-associated myelopathy and the least in multiple sclerosis, which fell below healthy controls.

This clonotype has a count of ten or more. Antigen: not known. The unsorted libraries originated from 2 million PBMCs kept at -80 C. This receptor was taken from a man aged 18 to 35 with multiple sclerosis. What was sequenced was PBMCs.

The CDR3 region has the DNA TGTGCCAGCAGCCCTTATTCGTCCCTTGGGTGGGGGACTAGGGGGAATGAGCAGTTCTTC. Translation: CASSPYSSLGWGTRGNEQFF. J is TRBJ2-1 and V is TRBV7-2, with TRBD2 identical over 8 bases. Germline V gene sequence: CDR1 SGHTA, CDR2 FQGNSA. This CDR3 contains 20 residues. V dropped 5 bases and J dropped 7; count of bases not matched to a gene: 25.